Below, 7 T cell receptor beta chains from the same sample are listed, as sequenced in a study of T cell repertoires in cytomegalovirus infection. A single record per CDR3 protein comes from TCRdb applying MiXCR to the reads. The sample contains fewer than 250,000 distinct CDR3 sequences, over 9% of which appear only once. The sequenced sample consisted of PBMCs. The receptors originated from a human donor in good health (CMV status not recorded). Some clones in this sample may be carry-over from other donors' samples.

This clonotype was picked up many times. The gene calls are TRBV7-9 and TRBJ2-5; D unclear. Germline CDR1 and CDR2: SEHNR and FQNEAQ (reference sequence). Trimming removed 1 base at V and 2 bases at J, with 8 bases between. The CDR3 totals 14 residues. In DNA, the CDR3 is TGTGCCAGCAGCTTAGGATCCATACAAGAGACCCAGTACTTC. It specifies CASSLGSIQETQYF.

This clonotype was seen at least ten times. V and J are TRBV20-1 and TRBJ1-1; D is unclear. This CDR3 is 12 amino acids long. The ends were cut back, 2 bases at V and 8 bases at J, with 12 bases in the middle. Germline V gives CDR1 DFQATT, CDR2 SNEGSKA (reference sequence). The CDR3 here is CSARLNPLEAFF. The CDR3 bases are TGCAGTGCTAGACTTAACCCACTGGAAGCTTTCTTT.

This clonotype turned up a few times. This sequence joins TRBV6-1 and TRBJ1-5; TRBD1 might be the D (5 bases). The CDR3 has 13 residues. Per germline, CDR1 MNHNS and CDR2 SASEGT. The V end was cut by 7 bases, the J end by 4 bases, with 11 bases between. The CDR3 spells CASTRGENQPQHF. The DNA for the CDR3 is TGTGCCAGCACTCGGGGGGAGAATCAGCCCCAGCATTTT.

CDR3 sequence (DNA): TGTGCCAGCAGCCAAGATTGGGACTCCTACAATGAGCAGTTCTTC. Translated: CASSQDWDSYNEQFF. This chain uses TRBV4-2 with TRBJ2-1; D gene ambiguous. The length of the CDR3 is 15 residues. Trimming took 0 bases from V and 0 from J, leaving 6 bases between them. Germline V gives CDR1 LGHNA, CDR2 YNFKEQ.

The gene calls are TRBV6-1 and TRBJ2-7; 7 bases fit TRBD1. CDR1 and CDR2 from the germline V gene are MNHNS and SASEGT. Trimming cost V 7 bases and J 0 bases; bases outside gene matches: 9. The CDR3 covers 15 residues. CDR3 protein: CASTVRQGPSYEQYF. In nucleotides, the CDR3 is TGTGCCAGCACCGTGAGACAGGGTCCCTCCTACGAGCAGTACTTC.

Comment on this clonotype: Its ends do not fully match the called genes, so a read error is possible. V gene TRBV6-5 combines with J gene TRBJ2-6; 8 nucleotides match TRBD1. The length of the CDR3 is 15 residues. Germline CDR1 reads MNHEY; CDR2 reads SVGAGI. DNA of the CDR3: TGTGCCGGCAGTCAGACAGGGGCTGGGGCCAACGTCCTGACTTTC. Translated: CAGSQTGAGANVLTF.

V and J are TRBV19 and TRBJ1-1; unclear D gene. Deletions cut 3 bases from V and 0 bases from J, with 8 bases between. The CDR3 runs to 14 residues. Germline V gene lookup returns CDR1 LNHDA and CDR2 SQIVND (reference sequence). CDR3 sequence (DNA): TGTGCCAGTAGTATCAGGAGCATGAACACTGAAGCTTTCTTT. Translating it yields CASSIRSMNTEAFF. Drawing the rest from reference TRBV19 and TRBJ1-1, the complete variable domain is DGGITQSPKYLFRKEGQNVTLSCEQNLNHDAMYWYRQDPGQGLRLIYYSQIVNDFQKGDIAEGYSVSREKKESFPLTVTSAQKNPTAFYLCASSIRSMNTEAFFGQGTRLTVV.